Below are 22 T cell receptor beta chains sequenced from a single sample in a study of CD8 T cells in Susac syndrome (dated by TCRdb to the late 2010s). Library method: the immunoSEQ multiplex PCR assay. RNA was extracted using the RNeasy kit, and about 0.45 to 1 ug of the RNA was reverse transcribed with random hexamers. TCRdb itself trimmed the public reads at Q25 with fastp, ran MiXCR and retained productive beta chains. Rows are combined by CDR3 protein, so each entry shows the most common genes and DNA. This sample is represented by 90,000 to 150,000 distinct CDR3 sequences; 85% to 95% of them were singletons. Less than 0.15% of the sample is held by the ten biggest clonotypes. The sample comprised CD4+ T cells from PBMCs. The receptor set was obtained from a human donor in good health.

The gene calls are TRBV29-1 and TRBJ2-3, with D hard to call. CDR1 SQVTM and CDR2 ANQGSEA come from the germline V gene. Trimming took 6 bases from V and 4 from J, leaving 14 bases between them. The CDR3 covers 13 residues. The CDR3 loop reads CSVSERWADTQYF. The CDR3, as DNA: TGCAGCGTCTCAGAGAGGTGGGCAGATACGCAGTATTTT.

The V gene is TRBV2, the J gene TRBJ2-1; possibly TRBD2 for D (5 bases). V lost 6 bases to trimming and J lost 12 bases, with 18 bases between them. The CDR3 spans 13 residues. Germline CDR1 reads SNHLY; CDR2 reads FYNNEI. The CDR3 sequence is CASSVQVLEGQFF. The CDR3 DNA sequence: TGTGCCAGCAGCGTCCAGGTCCTAGAGGGGCAGTTCTTC.

J is TRBJ2-1 and V is TRBV19, with TRBD1 matching over 9 bases. Germline loops: CDR1 LNHDA, CDR2 SQIVND (reference sequence). V was clipped by 9 bases and J by 4 bases; unmatched bases: 7. This CDR3 comprises 14 residues. The CDR3 bases are TGTGCCAGCGAAAGACAGGGGGGTTACAATGAGCAGTTCTTC. It yields the protein CASERQGGYNEQFF.

CDR3 nucleotides: TGTGCCATTACGAGGGGGGCCAGCTCCTACGAGCAGTACTTC. It yields the protein CAITRGASSYEQYF. The V gene is TRBV6-2 or TRBV6-3, the J gene TRBJ2-7; TRBD1 or TRBD2 may be the D gene (6 bases each). The CDR3 loop spans 14 amino acids. V lost 10 bases, J lost 0 bases, and 16 bases lay in between. Germline CDR1 is MNHEY and CDR2 is SVGEGT.

This clonotype was recorded only once. The chain uses TRBV3-1 and TRBJ2-1; D remains unclear. From germline, CDR1 is LGHDT and CDR2 YNNKEL (reference sequence). The CDR3 sequence is 16 residues long. V shed 1 base and J shed 5 bases, with 15 bases lying between them. The CDR3 coding sequence is TGTGCCAGCAGCCAAGCCTACCGTCAAGTGAACAATGAGCAGTTCTTC. This encodes CASSQAYRQVNNEQFF.

The rearrangement joins TRBV29-1 to TRBJ2-7, with D perhaps being TRBD1 or TRBD2 (5 bases each). This CDR3 is built from 12 residues. Germline CDR1 is SQVTM and CDR2 is ANQGSEA. V was pared by 7 bases and J by 6 bases, with 16 bases between. CDR3 sequence: CSAGVGGGEQYF. DNA for the CDR3: TGCAGCGCCGGGGTTGGGGGTGGCGAGCAGTACTTC.

The chain joins TRBV5-1 to TRBJ1-5; 8 nucleotides agree with TRBD1. After removal of 4 bases from V and 3 bases from J, the junction contained 6 bases not matched to a gene. Germline CDR1 reads SGHRS; CDR2 reads YFSETQ. This CDR3 region has 15 residues. CDR3 region: CASSPQGADNQPQHF. In nucleotides, the CDR3 is TGCGCCAGCAGCCCTCAGGGGGCCGACAATCAGCCCCAGCATTTT.

The chain links TRBV4-1 to TRBJ2-3; D remains ambiguous. There are 16 residues in the CDR3. V shed 0 bases and J shed 0 bases, with 10 bases lying between them. Germline CDR1 and CDR2: MGHRA and YSYEKL. The CDR3 reads CASSQDPAPSTDTQYF. Written as DNA, the CDR3 is TGCGCCAGCAGCCAAGATCCCGCCCCGAGCACAGATACGCAGTATTTT.

The genes are TRBV10-3 and TRBJ2-2; D is perhaps TRBD1 (5 bases). V was trimmed by 7 bases and J by 7 bases, leaving 13 bases between them. The germline gives CDR1 ENHRY, CDR2 SYGVKD. The CDR3 contains 13 residues. CDR3 nucleotide sequence: TGTGCCATCACCAACCAGGGTATCGGGGAGCTGTTTTTT. Translated, it gives CAITNQGIGELFF.

The V and J genes are TRBV27 and TRBJ2-3; D call uncertain. The CDR3 spans 15 residues. V lost 5 bases and J 1 base, leaving 13 bases between the germline ends. Germline CDR1 is MNHEY and CDR2 is SMNVEV (reference sequence). CDR3 loop: CASSITVLGTDTQYF. CDR3 coding DNA: TGTGCCAGCAGTATCACGGTGCTAGGCACAGATACGCAGTATTTT.

CDR3 sequence: CASRGGTGRTEAFF. CDR3 DNA: TGTGCCAGCAGAGGTGGGACAGGGCGCACTGAAGCTTTCTTT. V gene TRBV6-5 combines with J gene TRBJ1-1, with TRBD1 identical over 9 bases. CDR3 size: 14 residues. V shed 6 bases and J 4 bases; nucleotides not matched to a gene: 6. CDR1 MNHEY and CDR2 SVGAGI come from the germline V gene.

The gene calls are TRBV20-1 and TRBJ1-2; weak D call: TRBD1 (6 bases). Germline lookup yields CDR1 DFQATT and CDR2 SNEGSKA (reference sequence). The V gene lost 5 bases and the J gene lost 4 bases, with 14 bases spanning the gap. The CDR3 loop spans 13 amino acids. The CDR3 region has the DNA TGCAGTGCTCGCGACAGGCCTTTCTATGGCTACACCTTC. This codes for CSARDRPFYGYTF.

This chain links TRBV12-3 or TRBV12-4 with TRBJ2-7, with 8 bases fitting TRBD1. V shed 5 bases and J 6 bases; nucleotides not matched to a gene: 9. This CDR3 is 14 amino acids long. The CDR3 protein is CASSPRDRLSEQYF. As DNA, the CDR3 is TGTGCCAGCAGTCCCCGGGACAGGTTGAGCGAGCAGTACTTC.

As regards this clonotype: Relative to the germline gene, one junction end is altered; a read error may explain this. This chain connects TRBV11-1 to TRBJ2-5; 10 bases are a match to TRBD1. Per the germline V gene, CDR1 is SGHAT and CDR2 is FQDESV (reference sequence). There are 13 residues in the CDR3. Here the CDR3 reads CASSLVPDRGPNF. The DNA of the CDR3 is TGTGCCAGCAGCTTAGTCCCAGACAGGGGGCCGAACTTC.

The genes are TRBV7-7 and TRBJ2-5; D not certain. In germline, CDR1 is SSHAT, CDR2 FNYEAQ (reference sequence). The germline V and J ends were trimmed by 4 bases and 5 bases, with 11 bases remaining between them. This CDR3 has 13 amino acids. CDR3 coding DNA: TGTGCCAGCAGCTCCCATGCCGCGGAGACCCAGTACTTC. Translating it yields CASSSHAAETQYF.

The table lists this clonotype with a count of one. V and J are TRBV7-2 and TRBJ2-5; 7 bases match TRBD1. This CDR3 contains 14 residues. Germline trimming cut 4 bases from V and 3 bases from J; bases unmatched to any gene: 5. The germline V gene encodes CDR1 SGHTA and CDR2 FQGNSA. This CDR3 is CASSWRQGKETQYF. DNA of the CDR3: TGTGCCAGCAGCTGGAGACAGGGAAAAGAGACCCAGTACTTC. Supplemented by reference TRBV7-2 and TRBJ2-5, the full variable domain reads GAGVSQSPSNKVTEKGKDVELRCDPISGHTALYWYRQSLGQGLEFLIYFQGNSAPDKSGLPSDRFSAERTGGSVSTLTIQRTQQEDSAVYLCASSWRQGKETQYFGPGTRLLVL.

This clonotype was counted between two and nine times. V gene TRBV7-2 combines with J gene TRBJ2-1; D is perhaps TRBD2 (5 bases). V was cut by 1 base and J by 10 bases, with 17 bases left in between. The length of the CDR3 is 15 residues. The germline V gene encodes CDR1 SGHTA and CDR2 FQGNSA. The CDR3 bases are TGTGCCAGCAGCTTAGATCGGCTTACTAGTGGGGAGCAGTTCTTC. It encodes CASSLDRLTSGEQFF.

This chain joins TRBV20-1 and TRBJ2-2; possible D gene TRBD2, 5 bases. The CDR3 covers 14 residues. The V end lost 5 bases, the J end lost 4 bases, and 14 bases lay between the germline ends. Germline CDR1 reads DFQATT; CDR2 reads SNEGSKA (reference sequence). Here the CDR3 DNA reads TGCAGTGCTTACAGCGGACTGCTCACCGGGGAGCTGTTTTTT. Protein: CSAYSGLLTGELFF.

This sequence joins TRBV10-3 and TRBJ2-1; D might be TRBD1 (5 bases). Trimming took off 4 bases at V and 5 bases at J, with 9 bases between the two ends. The CDR3 has 13 amino acids. Germline CDR1 ENHRY, CDR2 SYGVKD. The CDR3 DNA reads TGTGCCATCAGTGGCGACAGTAACAATGAGCAGTTCTTC. Protein product: CAISGDSNNEQFF.

The V call is TRBV7-8, the J call TRBJ2-3; TRBD2 agrees at 9 bases. Germline V gene data show CDR1 as SGHVS and CDR2 as FQNEAQ. With V trimmed by 1 base and J by 4 bases, 6 bases remained unmatched. The CDR3 loop spans 16 amino acids. In DNA form, the CDR3 reads TGTGCCAGCAGCTTAGATAGTAGCGGGGGATCAGATACGCAGTATTTT. The encoded protein is CASSLDSSGGSDTQYF.

This clonotype came up a few times. The chain recombines TRBV7-2 with TRBJ2-2; D unresolved. Germline V gene data show CDR1 as SGHTA and CDR2 as FQGNSA. The CDR3 spans 11 residues. V was cut by 6 bases and J by 5 bases, with 4 bases left in between. Here the CDR3 reads CASSRTGELFF. CDR3 nucleotide sequence: TGTGCCAGCAGTCGGACCGGGGAGCTGTTTTTT.

The chain carries TRBV11-2 and TRBJ2-1, with TRBD2 matching 10 bases. The germline CDR1 and CDR2 sequences are SGHAT and FQNNGV. CDR3 length: 14 residues. Trimming cost V 4 bases and J 10 bases; bases outside gene matches: 7. In DNA, the CDR3 is TGTGCCAGCAGCTCGCTAGCGGGAGTGAGGGAGCAGTTCTTC. Amino acid sequence: CASSSLAGVREQFF.